This TCR beta chain appears in the sequencing data of a study of preoperative IRX-2 immunotherapy in early breast cancer. This CDR3 has 15 amino acids. Trimming took off 6 bases at V and 0 bases at J, with 12 bases between the two ends. Profiling relied on immunoSEQ multiplex PCR, and the TCRdb table lists in-frame clones only, not all of them. This sample carries around 11,000 clones, over 75% of them seen once, and the ten largest clones take more than 5%. Treatment in this sample: preoperative locoregional IRX-2 cytokine immunotherapy. Samples came from a phase Ib trial of preoperative locoregional IRX-2 cytokine immunotherapy.

Source: lymph node tissue, taken before IRX-2 immunotherapy. This TCR was sampled from a human donor with breast cancer. The V gene is TRBV7-1, the J gene TRBJ1-3; D is undetermined. TRBV7-1 is classed as an ORF, of uncertain function. The CDR3 protein is CASREPVSSGNTIYF. The DNA of the CDR3 is TGTGCCAGCAGGGAACCCGTGAGCTCTGGAAACACCATATATTTT.